The 9 T cell receptor beta chains below come from one sample, sequenced in a study of T cells in tuberculosis. Data came from immunoSEQ multiplex PCR; TCRdb stores just in-frame clones and leaves some out. The table has about 34,000 clones, roughly 93% seen once. Described time point: new active TB diagnosis, blood taken before or within 7 days of starting treatment. The sequencing here drew on PBMCs, taken at tuberculosis diagnosis. Source of these receptors: an adult with tuberculosis.

The chain is built from TRBV30 and TRBJ2-5; 8 bases agree with TRBD1. CDR1 is GTSNPN, CDR2 SVGIG, per germline (reference sequence). J was trimmed by 4 bases and V by 8 bases; bases with no gene match: 6. The CDR3 is 12 residues long. CDR3 amino acids: CAHRGTGETQYF. The CDR3 DNA reads as TGTGCCCACAGGGGGACGGGAGAGACCCAGTACTTC.

This chain links TRBV14 with TRBJ1-2; D is undetermined. Germline CDR1 is SGHDN and CDR2 is FVKESK. V lost 4 bases and J lost 0, with 9 bases in between. The CDR3 runs 14 residues. The CDR3 here is CASSLAQANYGYTF. As DNA, the CDR3 is TGTGCCAGCAGCCTAGCCCAAGCTAACTATGGCTACACCTTC.

This clone has a single count. This rearrangement joins TRBV28 to TRBJ2-1, with TRBD2 as a possible D gene (6 bases). Germline V lookup: CDR1 MDHEN, CDR2 SYDVKM. CDR3 length: 16 amino acids. V was cut by 8 bases and J by 0 bases, with 17 bases left in between. The CDR3 protein is CASFTSQGRSYNEQFF. The CDR3 coding sequence is TGTGCCAGCTTTACTAGCCAGGGTCGCTCCTACAATGAGCAGTTCTTC.

In this sample, this clone turned up a few times. The chain links TRBV19 to TRBJ2-7; D is unclear. In germline, CDR1 is LNHDA, CDR2 SQIVND (reference sequence). This CDR3 comprises 14 residues. Deletions cut 3 bases from V and 5 bases from J, with 14 bases between. CDR3 sequence: CASSISQNPNEQYF. The CDR3, as DNA: TGTGCCAGTAGTATCTCACAGAACCCAAACGAGCAGTACTTC.

This chain joins TRBV6-5 and TRBJ2-3; the match to TRBD2 covers 10 bases. The CDR3 has 16 amino acids. Trimming removed 2 bases from V and 5 bases from J; junction bases left unmatched: 7. CDR1 and CDR2 (germline): MNHEY, SVGAGI. CDR3 DNA sequence: TGTGCCAGCAGTTACGGGCTAGCGGGGGACCGAGATACGCAGTATTTT. Translation: CASSYGLAGDRDTQYF.

This chain uses TRBV7-9 with TRBJ2-7, with 8 bases aligning to TRBD1. Looked up from germline, CDR1 is SEHNR and CDR2 is FQNEAQ (reference sequence). CDR3 length: 14 residues. V lost 5 bases and J lost 4; bases outside the gene matches: 7. CDR3 region: CASSDPGQVYEQYF. In DNA, the CDR3 is TGTGCCAGCAGCGACCCGGGACAGGTATACGAGCAGTACTTC.

The CDR3 loop reads CASSLGRETQYF. In DNA form, the CDR3 reads TGTGCCAGCAGCTTGGGTCGGGAGACCCAGTACTTC. The chain employs TRBV5-6 and TRBJ2-5; D is ambiguous. The CDR3 spans 12 residues. Trimming removed 0 bases from V and 5 bases from J, with 5 bases in between. Germline values: CDR1 SGHDT, CDR2 YYEEEE.

The rearrangement joins TRBV5-1 to TRBJ2-7, with D possibly TRBD1 on 5 matching bases. CDR1 and CDR2 from the germline V gene are SGHRS and YFSETQ. The CDR3 extends over 13 amino acids. V lost 3 bases to trimming and J lost 2 bases, with 9 bases between them. The CDR3 DNA is TGCGCCAGCAGCTCTTTAGGGGCCTACGAGCAGTACTTC. Translated: CASSSLGAYEQYF. The full variable domain, completed using reference TRBV5-1 and TRBJ2-7, is KAGVTQTPRYLIKTRGQQVTLSCSPISGHRSVSWYQQTPGQGLQFLFEYFSETQRNKGNFPGRFSGRQFSNSRSEMNVSTLELGDSALYLCASSSLGAYEQYFGPGTRLTVT.

The J gene is TRBJ1-1, the V gene TRBV2; D ambiguous. This CDR3 contains 14 residues. V was cut by 2 bases and J by 1 base, with 8 bases left in between. Germline V gene data show CDR1 as SNHLY and CDR2 as FYNNEI. In DNA form, the CDR3 reads TGTGCCAGCAGTGAAAGATTAGCGAACACTGAAGCTTTCTTT. It encodes CASSERLANTEAFF.